This paragraph covers one T cell receptor beta chain sequence. This record comes from a study of shared clonotypes between healthy human individuals. Method: immunoSEQ multiplex PCR; TCRdb's copy keeps in-frame clones and lacks some. The repertoire consists of around 600,000 clones, with roughly 98% occurring once and the leading ten covering 0.3%. CD45RO-negative cells were positively selected for CCR7, leaving out terminally differentiated effector memory CD45RA+ cells. J was trimmed by 3 bases and V by 0 bases; bases with no gene match: 8. The CDR3 runs to 16 residues. Germline V CDR1 and CDR2: SGHDT, YYEEEE.

The sample was naive CD8+ T cells sorted from blood. This receptor was identified in a man aged 25-45 years in good health. The genes are TRBV5-6 and TRBJ2-7; 8 nucleotides match TRBD1. The DNA of the CDR3 is TGTGCCAGCAGCTTGGCCGCGGGACAGGTTAACTACGAGCAGTACTTC. Residues: CASSLAAGQVNYEQYF.